The text below deals with one T cell receptor (beta chain). A second PCR of 7 to 11 cycles used a sample-barcoded 5' primer and a J-beta primer mix. MiXCR, run by TCRdb on the 5' RACE reads, gives a single entry per CDR3 protein. The table has around 1,000,000 distinct CDR3 sequences, 35% to 40% seen once. The record originates from a study of blood T cells in healthy people across ages. Background on the study: Template switching retrieved approximately one barcoded beta molecule for each two T cells.

The CDR3 covers 17 residues. J was trimmed by 5 bases and V by 5 bases; bases with no gene match: 15. Germline-derived CDR1 and CDR2 are MNHEY and SMNVEV (reference sequence). The chain couples TRBV27 to TRBJ2-1; the match to TRBD1 covers 7 bases. The TCR sequence derives from a man aged 18 to 30 in good health. Specimen: blood. For the CDR3, the DNA is TGTGCCAGCAGTCCCACCCGACAGGGACGACGCAACAATGAGCAGTTCTTC. Amino acid sequence: CASSPTRQGRRNNEQFF.